This T cell receptor (beta chain) was found in a study of blood T cell repertoires in COVID-19. For the study at large: The study drew acute and convalescent COVID-19 samples from the United States, Italy and Spain. PBMCs, B-cell-depleted T cells, or T cells were the source of the cDNA or gDNA that made up the material.

The assay was immunoSEQ multiplex PCR, and TCRdb's table has in-frame clones only and misses some. The sample shows fewer than 350,000 clones, approximately 90% of them seen only once. Germline CDR1 and CDR2: SNHLY and FYNNEI. Trimming pared 1 base from V and 6 bases from J, leaving 17 bases between. The length of the CDR3 is 16 residues. This clone was recorded only once. The TCR originated in a man aged 40-49 years with acute or convalescent COVID-19. The specimen was peripheral blood. V and J are TRBV2 and TRBJ2-3; D remains unclear. This CDR3 reads CASSEELTRIADTQYF. Here the CDR3 DNA reads TGTGCCAGCAGTGAAGAGCTGACGAGGATAGCTGATACGCAGTATTTT.